Following are 16 T cell receptor beta chains from one sample sequenced in a study of blood T cell repertoires in COVID-19 (TCRdb year 2020). Libraries came from the immunoSEQ multiplex PCR assay. What TCRdb holds here is the immuneACCESS table cut down to in-frame rearrangements. Part of the clones is not present; checked against another copy, under half of the missing clones reflect an unresolved V gene, and the others are unexplained. Across this sample there are 150,000 to 200,000 clones, with about nine tenths seen only once. The ten largest clones capture less than 3.5% of the sample. Sample: peripheral blood. Source of these receptors: a man aged 65 to 85 with acute or convalescent COVID-19.

This clone has ten or more counts. This chain uses TRBV27 with TRBJ2-2; D unclear. The CDR3 covers 11 residues. Trimming pared 6 bases from V and 5 bases from J, leaving 4 bases between. Germline CDR1 reads MNHEY; CDR2 reads SMNVEV (reference sequence). The CDR3 is CASSSTGELFF. CDR3 bases: TGTGCCAGCAGCTCTACCGGGGAGCTGTTTTTT.

The chain couples TRBV7-9 to TRBJ1-1, with TRBD1 identical over 11 bases. V lost 4 bases, J lost 2 bases, and 3 bases stayed unmatched. The CDR3 totals 15 residues. Germline-derived CDR1 and CDR2 are SEHNR and FQNEAQ (reference sequence). CDR3 residues: CASSSGQGENTEAFF. In DNA, the CDR3 is TGTGCCAGCAGCTCGGGACAGGGGGAAAACACTGAAGCTTTCTTT.

The rearrangement links TRBV3-1 (or the pseudogene TRBV3-2) to TRBJ2-3; the match to TRBD2 covers 12 bases. V dropped 5 bases and J dropped 6; count of bases not matched to a gene: 15. The length of the CDR3 is 18 residues. Germline CDR1 LGHDT, CDR2 YNNKEL (reference sequence). CDR3 coding DNA: TGTGCCAGCAGCTCCCAATTTCGCTGGGGACTAGCGGGCGATACGCAGTATTTT. It is translated as CASSSQFRWGLAGDTQYF.

The chain recombines TRBV28 with TRBJ1-5, with 8 bases fitting TRBD1. CDR3 length: 15 amino acids. From germline, CDR1 is MDHEN and CDR2 SYDVKM. V was pared by 3 bases and J by 7 bases, with 8 bases of the junction left unmatched. The CDR3 DNA reads TGTGCCAGCAGTTTGGTAGGACAGGGTTGGCAGCCCCAGCATTTT. This sequence encodes CASSLVGQGWQPQHF.

This rearrangement joins TRBV11-3 to TRBJ2-7; 13 nucleotides align to TRBD2. J gave up 10 bases and V 1 base, and 4 bases lay outside the gene matches. The CDR3 is 14 amino acids. CDR1 is SGHNT, CDR2 YENEEA, per germline. The CDR3 region has the DNA TGTGCCAGCAGCTTAGCCGGACTAGCGGGAGAACAGTACTTC. It encodes CASSLAGLAGEQYF.

This clone was recorded only once. This chain uses TRBV27 with TRBJ2-2; weak D call: TRBD1 (6 bases). The CDR3 consists of 14 residues. In germline, CDR1 is MNHEY, CDR2 SMNVEV (reference sequence). Trimming cost V 5 bases and J 3 bases, with 10 bases left between them. The CDR3: CASSAGQYTGELFF. The CDR3 DNA sequence: TGTGCCAGCAGTGCCGGACAGTACACCGGGGAGCTGTTTTTT.

The chain combines TRBV24-1 with TRBJ2-5; D might be TRBD1 (5 bases). There are 14 residues in the CDR3. V was cut by 5 bases and J by 1 base, with 10 bases left in between. Germline V gene lookup returns CDR1 KGHDR and CDR2 SFDVKD. CDR3 nucleotides: TGTGCCACCAGTGTTACTGGGGCCCAAGAGACCCAGTACTTC. Protein: CATSVTGAQETQYF.

This clone was counted a single time. V usage is TRBV19 and J usage is TRBJ2-1, with 8 bases aligning to TRBD1. With V trimmed by 5 bases and J by 7 bases, 10 bases remained unmatched. Germline V lookup: CDR1 LNHDA, CDR2 SQIVND (reference sequence). This CDR3 has 15 amino acids. The CDR3 region has the DNA TGTGCCAGTAGTCCCCGCAGGGACAGGAGGAATGAGCAGTTCTTC. Its protein is CASSPRRDRRNEQFF.

The table lists this clone with a count of one. The gene calls are TRBV29-1 and TRBJ2-1; TRBD1 matches at 8 bases. Germline V gene lookup returns CDR1 SQVTM and CDR2 ANQGSEA. The CDR3 runs 14 residues. Germline trimming cut 6 bases from V and 0 bases from J; bases unmatched to any gene: 4. The CDR3 DNA reads as TGCAGCGTAGTCGGGACAGGCTCCTACAATGAGCAGTTCTTC. Translated, it gives CSVVGTGSYNEQFF.

The chain joins TRBV21-1 to TRBJ1-2; TRBD1 reflects the table's D call only, with no check against the DNA. TRBV21-1 is annotated as a pseudogene. This CDR3 has 17 residues. The CDR3 is CASSSYPGTGYDYGYTF. The CDR3 DNA reads TGTGCCAGCAGCTCCTACCCCGGGACAGGGTATGACTATGGCTACACCTTC.

This clone was seen a few times. V usage is TRBV11-2 and J usage is TRBJ2-2; D not resolved. V lost 4 bases and J 6 bases, leaving 6 bases between the germline ends. Germline CDR1 is SGHAT and CDR2 is FQNNGV. The CDR3 consists of 12 residues. The CDR3 nucleotides are TGTGCCAGCAGCTCTCCGGCCGGGGAGCTGTTTTTT. It yields the protein CASSSPAGELFF.

The chain joins TRBV5-1 to TRBJ2-5; 10 bases line up with TRBD2. This CDR3 has 15 amino acids. Germline V gene sequence: CDR1 SGHRS, CDR2 YFSETQ. The trim removed 0 bases at V and 5 bases at J, leaving 4 bases unmatched. The CDR3 nucleotides read TGCGCCAGCAGCTTGGCCCCTAGCGGGGGTGAGACCCAGTACTTC. It translates to CASSLAPSGGETQYF.

The rearrangement links TRBV19 to TRBJ1-1; TRBD1 agrees at 8 bases. Germline V CDR1 and CDR2: LNHDA, SQIVND (reference sequence). V lost 5 bases to trimming and J lost 6 bases; unmatched junction nucleotides: 8. The CDR3 length is 14 residues. The DNA for the CDR3 is TGTGCCAGTAGTTTCCTGCAGGGGGCCGCTGAAGCTTTCTTT. It is translated as CASSFLQGAAEAFF. Combining the CDR3 with reference TRBV19 and TRBJ1-1 gives the whole variable domain DGGITQSPKYLFRKEGQNVTLSCEQNLNHDAMYWYRQDPGQGLRLIYYSQIVNDFQKGDIAEGYSVSREKKESFPLTVTSAQKNPTAFYLCASSFLQGAAEAFFGQGTRLTVV.

The V and J genes are TRBV9 and TRBJ2-7, with D perhaps matching TRBD1 (7 bases). V was pared by 6 bases and J by 0 bases, with 19 bases between. The CDR3 has 16 amino acids. The germline CDR1 and CDR2 sequences are SGDLS and YYNGEE. The CDR3 spells CASTPGRKGASYEQYF. In DNA, the CDR3 is TGTGCCAGCACCCCGGGGAGGAAGGGGGCCTCCTACGAGCAGTACTTC.

The chain combines TRBV18 with TRBJ1-3, with 8 bases identical to TRBD1. The CDR3 has 14 amino acids. The germline V gene encodes CDR1 KGHSH and CDR2 LQKENI. V lost 4 bases and J lost 2; bases outside the gene matches: 1. The CDR3 coding sequence is TGTGCCAGCTCACAGGACAGGGCTGGAAACACCATATATTTT. It encodes CASSQDRAGNTIYF.

This clone was detected only once. The chain is built from TRBV4-3 and TRBJ1-5; 8 bases are a match to TRBD1. The CDR3 spans 17 residues. The J segment lost 7 bases and the V segment lost 0 bases, leaving 11 bases of the junction unmatched. Germline V CDR1 and CDR2: LGHNA, YSLEER. CDR3 sequence (DNA): TGCGCCAGCAGCCAAGATAGTTGGCAGGGGGCAGGACAGCCCCAGCATTTT. As protein: CASSQDSWQGAGQPQHF.